The clone carrying this T cell receptor beta chain was counted only a few times. Its antigen remains unidentified. This entry belongs to a study of OX40 agonist ivuxolimab in advanced cancers. Study context: Three patients, one with hepatocellular carcinoma and two with cutaneous melanoma, achieved partial responses. General study results and limits: Relatively little clonal expansion, among the lowest observed, appeared in partial responders at 0.1-3.0 mg/kg. The antigens recognized by the expanded peripheral T cells, that is their antigen specificity, were not determined.

The V gene lost 2 bases and the J gene lost 4 bases, with 14 bases spanning the gap. This CDR3 spans 15 amino acids. The germline CDR1 and CDR2 sequences are MNHEY and SVGAGI. Generated by immunoSEQ multiplex PCR, the TCRdb table keeps only in-frame clones and is missing some. The repertoire consists of tens of thousands of clones, with 85% to 95% occurring once and the leading ten covering around 0.29%. Sampled blood was obtained at baseline, cycle 4 day 1, and cycle 7 day 1. The material was CD4+ or CD8+ T cells sorted from blood, obtained in a trial of the OX40 agonist ivuxolimab. The chain uses TRBV6-5 and TRBJ1-2; D may be TRBD1 (6 bases). This TCR came from an adult with an advanced solid tumor such as melanoma, head and neck, liver or kidney cancer. The CDR3 region is CASSYTTGTFYGYTF. CDR3 DNA sequence: TGTGCCAGCAGTTACACAACAGGGACCTTCTATGGCTACACCTTC.